These 10 T cell receptor beta chains were all obtained from the same sample, sequenced in a study of blood T cell repertoires in COVID-19. The assay was immunoSEQ multiplex PCR, and TCRdb's table has in-frame clones only and misses some. The sample records 9,500 to 11,000 clones, roughly nine tenths being singletons. The sequencing input was peripheral blood. These receptors were collected from a human donor in a cohort sampled during active COVID-19.

The rearrangement links TRBV27 to TRBJ2-6; no reliable D call. V lost 3 bases and J 0 bases, leaving 3 bases between the germline ends. Germline CDR1 reads MNHEY; CDR2 reads SMNVEV (reference sequence). The CDR3 has 14 amino acids. CDR3 DNA: TGTGCCAGCAGTTTGGCCTCTGGGGCCAACGTCCTGACTTTC. This sequence encodes CASSLASGANVLTF.

The chain is built from TRBV12-3 or TRBV12-4 and TRBJ1-1, with TRBD1 matching 7 bases. V gave up 6 bases and J gave up 1 base; unmatched junction bases: 2. The CDR3 consists of 13 residues. DNA for the CDR3: TGTGCCAGCAGGGGGACAGCGAACACTGAAGCTTTCTTT. Translated: CASRGTANTEAFF.

This clone has only one observation. CDR3 protein: CASVTGLDTEAFF. The CDR3 nucleotides are TGTGCCAGCGTGACAGGGTTGGACACTGAAGCTTTCTTT. The gene calls are TRBV28 and TRBJ1-1; 7 nucleotides match TRBD1. Germline lookup yields CDR1 MDHEN and CDR2 SYDVKM. The length of the CDR3 is 13 residues. V dropped 8 bases and J dropped 3; count of bases not matched to a gene: 6.

V and J are TRBV7-9 and TRBJ2-5, with TRBD2 matching 10 bases. CDR1 SEHNR and CDR2 FQNEAQ come from the germline V gene (reference sequence). This CDR3 comprises 14 residues. Unmatched junction bases numbered 4, after V lost 4 bases and J lost 5 bases. CDR3 amino acids: CASSSGLARETQYF. CDR3 nucleotide sequence: TGTGCCAGCAGCTCGGGACTAGCGAGGGAGACCCAGTACTTC.

This chain connects TRBV4-1 to TRBJ1-3; 8 nucleotides agree with TRBD1. Trimming cost V 1 base and J 5 bases; bases outside gene matches: 13. The germline V gene encodes CDR1 MGHRA and CDR2 YSYEKL. The CDR3 is 18 amino acids. The CDR3 nucleotides read TGCGCCAGCAGCCAAGCTTCGGGGCAGGGGGCGAATAGAAACACCATATATTTT. It translates to CASSQASGQGANRNTIYF.

The genes are TRBV19 and TRBJ2-7, with D maybe TRBD1 (6 bases). The CDR3 extends over 15 amino acids. Germline V gene data show CDR1 as LNHDA and CDR2 as SQIVND (reference sequence). Trimming removed 0 bases from V and 6 bases from J, with 15 bases in between. The CDR3 sequence: CASSIEGAGNGEQYF. In DNA form, the CDR3 reads TGTGCCAGTAGTATAGAGGGGGCAGGGAACGGCGAGCAGTACTTC.

The rearrangement links TRBV19 to TRBJ1-5; 7 bases align to TRBD1. Germline V CDR1 and CDR2: LNHDA, SQIVND (reference sequence). V lost 4 bases and J lost 2; bases outside the gene matches: 8. The CDR3 spans 16 residues. The CDR3 nucleotides are TGTGCCAGTAGTAGCCGGCCTGGACAGGGCAATCAGCCCCAGCATTTT. It is translated as CASSSRPGQGNQPQHF. Full variable domain (missing parts from reference TRBV19 and TRBJ1-5): DGGITQSPKYLFRKEGQNVTLSCEQNLNHDAMYWYRQDPGQGLRLIYYSQIVNDFQKGDIAEGYSVSREKKESFPLTVTSAQKNPTAFYLCASSSRPGQGNQPQHFGDGTRLSIL.

The chain carries TRBV5-8 and TRBJ2-7; TRBD1 aligns across 9 bases. After removal of 7 bases from V and 2 bases from J, the junction contained 7 bases not matched to a gene. CDR1 is SGHTS, CDR2 YDEGEE, per germline. This CDR3 contains 14 residues. The CDR3, as DNA: TGTGCCAGCCCCCCAGGGACAGGGACCTACGAGCAGTACTTC. Residues: CASPPGTGTYEQYF.

The chain couples TRBV7-3 to TRBJ2-2; 7 positions match TRBD1. Unmatched junction bases numbered 6, after V lost 4 bases and J lost 4 bases. Germline values: CDR1 SGHTA, CDR2 FQGTGA. The CDR3 spans 15 residues. CDR3 sequence (DNA): TGTGCCAGCAGCTCCGGGACAGCGAGCACCGGGGAGCTGTTTTTT. This gives the protein CASSSGTASTGELFF.

This clone occurred once. The chain has TRBV9 and TRBJ2-7; D possibly corresponds to TRBD1 (6 bases). Germline V gives CDR1 SGDLS, CDR2 YYNGEE. The CDR3 is 15 amino acids. Trimming took 1 base from V and 0 from J, leaving 11 bases between them. The CDR3 DNA sequence: TGTGCCAGCAGCGTACGACCGGACAGCTCCTACGAGCAGTACTTC. Its translation is CASSVRPDSSYEQYF.